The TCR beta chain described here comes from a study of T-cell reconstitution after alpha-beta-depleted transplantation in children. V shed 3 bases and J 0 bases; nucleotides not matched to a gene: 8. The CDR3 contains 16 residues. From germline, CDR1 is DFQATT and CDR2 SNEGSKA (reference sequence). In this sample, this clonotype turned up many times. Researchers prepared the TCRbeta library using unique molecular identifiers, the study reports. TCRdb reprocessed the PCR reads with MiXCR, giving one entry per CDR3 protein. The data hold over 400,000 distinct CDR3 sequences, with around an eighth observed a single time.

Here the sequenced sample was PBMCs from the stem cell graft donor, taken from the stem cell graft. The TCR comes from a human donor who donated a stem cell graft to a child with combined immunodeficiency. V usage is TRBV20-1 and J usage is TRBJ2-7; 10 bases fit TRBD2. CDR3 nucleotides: TGCAGTGCTAGGGGGACTAGCGTTGGGAGCTCCTACGAGCAGTACTTC. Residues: CSARGTSVGSSYEQYF.